The clone carrying this T cell receptor beta chain was recorded a few times. The time point is: before trial treatment. This sample was included in a study of low-dose radiotherapy and immunotherapy resistance in tumors. With 4 bases clipped from V and 7 bases from J, the junction kept 7 bases outside the gene matches. Germline V gene sequence: CDR1 SGHRS, CDR2 YFSETQ. The CDR3 is 16 residues long. TRAV- and TRBV-specific primers, spanning alpha and beta chains, primed first-strand cDNA. Both a constant-region primer and a V-primer adapter served to amplify TCRs across 20 PCR cycles. TCRdb reprocessed the reads via MiXCR and lists one record per CDR3 protein. The data hold tens of thousands of distinct CDR3 sequences, with just under 9.5% observed a single time.

The sample consisted of PBMCs, taken before treatment. This chain joins TRBV5-1 and TRBJ2-1, with 14 bases identical to TRBD2. This receptor was identified in a male donor with prostate cancer. DNA of the CDR3: TGCGCCAGCAGCCCCGGACTAGCGGGAGGTGCTAATGAGCAGTTCTTC. Translating it yields CASSPGLAGGANEQFF.